This T cell receptor (beta chain) emerged from a study of blood T cell repertoires in COVID-19. Across the whole study: The samples span acute and convalescent COVID-19 from the United States, Italy and Spain. T cells, B-cell-depleted T cells, or PBMCs supplied cDNA or gDNA.

As originally analysed: For nucleated cells, counts were estimated from reference gene primer amplification. Profiling relied on immunoSEQ multiplex PCR, and the TCRdb table lists in-frame clones only, not all of them. The V and J calls and clone size come from that table; D and trimming were worked out from the DNA. The top ten clones hold around 10% of a sample with 100,000 to 150,000 clones, around 88% of them seen once. This CDR3 contains 18 residues. This clonotype was obtained from a man in his fifties or sixties with acute or convalescent COVID-19. The rearrangement links TRBV21-1 to TRBJ1-2. TRBV21-1 is flagged as a pseudogene. The sequenced sample was peripheral blood. This CDR3 reads CASSRPEVSRRTNYGYTF. CDR3 coding DNA: TGTGCCAGCAGCCGACCCGAGGTCAGTCGGAGGACTAACTATGGCTACACCTTC.